Listed below are T cell receptor beta chains from one sample, sequenced in a study of shared clonotypes between healthy human individuals. Profiled with immunoSEQ multiplex PCR; TCRdb holds only in-frame clones, not every one. This table has 2.5 million or so clones, approximately 94% appearing once. Material for sequencing was naive CD4+ T cells sorted from blood. These receptors were obtained from a young man in good health. Each CDR3 is given with its conserved first and last residue. D genes are given only for firm matches. Clone size is not always given. Where it is, it says once, few, many or a class for expanded clones.

v_gene: TRBV6-1
j_gene: TRBJ2-7
d_gene: -
abundance: -
CDR3aa: CASSELEKQYF
CDR3nt: TGTGCCAGCAGTGAACTTGAAAAGCAGTACTTC

v_gene: TRBV11-2
j_gene: TRBJ1-2
d_gene: -
abundance: -
CDR3aa: CASSTSRDWKGGYTF
CDR3nt: TGTGCCAGCAGCACTTCCAGGGACTGGAAAGGTGGCTACACCTTC

v_gene: TRBV19
j_gene: TRBJ1-5
d_gene: -
abundance: few
CDR3aa: CASSIEANQPQHF
CDR3nt: TGTGCCAGTAGTATAGAGGCGAATCAGCCCCAGCATTTT

v_gene: TRBV18
j_gene: TRBJ2-2
d_gene: -
abundance: -
CDR3aa: CASSPQNGNTGELFF
CDR3nt: TGTGCCAGCTCACCACAGAACGGGAACACCGGGGAGCTGTTTTTT

v_gene: TRBV5-4
j_gene: TRBJ2-7
d_gene: TRBD2
abundance: -
CDR3aa: CASSPTSGRDEQYF
CDR3nt: TGTGCCAGCAGCCCGACTAGCGGAAGGGACGAGCAGTACTTC

v_gene: TRBV25-1
j_gene: TRBJ2-3
d_gene: -
abundance: -
CDR3aa: CASSEYRQTDTQYF
CDR3nt: TGTGCCAGCAGTGAATATAGACAAACAGATACGCAGTATTTT

v_gene: TRBV10-3
j_gene: TRBJ1-4
d_gene: -
abundance: -
CDR3aa: CAISVNRFTTNEKLFF
CDR3nt: TGTGCCATCAGTGTAAACAGGTTTACAACTAATGAAAAACTGTTTTTT

v_gene: TRBV21-1
j_gene: TRBJ2-1
d_gene: -
abundance: -
CDR3aa: CASSNRTNEQFF
CDR3nt: TGTGCCAGCAGCAACAGAACCAATGAGCAGTTCTTC

v_gene: TRBV4-1
j_gene: TRBJ2-5
d_gene: TRBD2
abundance: -
CDR3aa: CASSPRLAGMGETQYF
CDR3nt: TGCGCCAGCAGCCCACGACTAGCGGGTATGGGGGAGACCCAGTACTTC

v_gene: TRBV9
j_gene: TRBJ2-5
d_gene: -
abundance: once
CDR3aa: CATNPRDPPPETQYF
CDR3nt: TGTGCCACCAATCCCAGGGACCCCCCGCCGGAGACCCAGTACTTC

v_gene: TRBV10-3
j_gene: TRBJ1-5
d_gene: -
abundance: few
CDR3aa: CAINEGWGNQPQHF
CDR3nt: TGTGCCATCAACGAGGGGTGGGGCAATCAGCCCCAGCATTTT

v_gene: TRBV5-1
j_gene: TRBJ2-3
d_gene: -
abundance: -
CDR3aa: CASSLGQTSTDTQYF
CDR3nt: TGCGCCAGCAGCTTGGGGCAGACTAGCACAGATACGCAGTATTTT

v_gene: TRBV4-1
j_gene: TRBJ2-3
d_gene: -
abundance: -
CDR3aa: CASSQDPTRFLTDTQYF
CDR3nt: TGCGCCAGCAGCCAAGACCCTACTAGATTCCTAACAGATACGCAGTATTTT

v_gene: TRBV11-2
j_gene: TRBJ2-5
d_gene: TRBD1
abundance: -
CDR3aa: CASSPRTGAETQYF
CDR3nt: TGTGCCAGCAGCCCCCGGACAGGCGCGGAGACCCAGTACTTC

v_gene: TRBV18
j_gene: TRBJ2-1
d_gene: -
abundance: -
CDR3aa: CASSPKKGLEQFF
CDR3nt: TGTGCCAGCTCACCAAAGAAAGGACTAGAGCAGTTCTTC

v_gene: TRBV5-1
j_gene: TRBJ2-7
d_gene: -
abundance: -
CDR3aa: CASSSDNPYEQYF
CDR3nt: TGCGCCAGCAGCTCGGACAATCCCTACGAGCAGTACTTC

v_gene: TRBV30
j_gene: TRBJ1-3
d_gene: -
abundance: -
CDR3aa: CAFQRSGSGNTIYF
CDR3nt: TGTGCCTTCCAGCGATCTGGCTCTGGAAACACCATATATTTT

v_gene: TRBV5-1
j_gene: TRBJ2-3
d_gene: -
abundance: -
CDR3aa: CASSLEEGTLSTDTQYF
CDR3nt: TGCGCCAGCAGCTTGGAAGAGGGGACACTTAGCACAGATACGCAGTATTTT

v_gene: TRBV18
j_gene: TRBJ2-3
d_gene: -
abundance: -
CDR3aa: CASSPKGGPADTQYF
CDR3nt: TGTGCCAGCTCACCAAAGGGGGGCCCGGCAGATACGCAGTATTTT

v_gene: TRBV11-2
j_gene: TRBJ2-2
d_gene: TRBD1
abundance: -
CDR3aa: CASSFGTGVTGELFF
CDR3nt: TGTGCCAGCAGCTTCGGGACAGGGGTAACCGGGGAGCTGTTTTTT

v_gene: TRBV28
j_gene: TRBJ2-7
d_gene: -
abundance: -
CDR3aa: CASSGQTYEQYF
CDR3nt: TGTGCCAGCAGTGGACAGACCTACGAGCAGTACTTC

v_gene: TRBV11-2
j_gene: TRBJ2-3
d_gene: TRBD2
abundance: -
CDR3aa: CASSPGLAGNTDTQYF
CDR3nt: TGTGCCAGCAGCCCGGGACTAGCGGGTAATACAGATACGCAGTATTTT

v_gene: TRBV6-5
j_gene: TRBJ2-7
d_gene: -
abundance: -
CDR3aa: CASSYSRAGGPYEQYF
CDR3nt: TGTGCCAGCAGTTACTCGAGGGCAGGGGGGCCCTACGAGCAGTACTTC

v_gene: TRBV18
j_gene: TRBJ2-5
d_gene: TRBD2
abundance: -
CDR3aa: CASSRLAGYQETQYF
CDR3nt: TGTGCCAGCTCACGATTAGCGGGGTACCAAGAGACCCAGTACTTC

v_gene: TRBV7-6
j_gene: TRBJ2-3
d_gene: TRBD1
abundance: -
CDR3aa: CASSSTGSTDTQYF
CDR3nt: TGTGCCAGCAGCTCGACAGGGAGCACAGATACGCAGTATTTT

v_gene: TRBV2
j_gene: TRBJ1-6
d_gene: TRBD1
abundance: -
CDR3aa: CASSIQQGGNSPLHF
CDR3nt: TGTGCCAGCAGTATCCAACAGGGGGGTAATTCACCCCTCCACTTT

v_gene: TRBV19
j_gene: TRBJ1-5
d_gene: -
abundance: -
CDR3aa: CASSIGHTNSNQPQHF
CDR3nt: TGTGCCAGTAGTATTGGCCATACTAATAGCAATCAGCCCCAGCATTTT

v_gene: TRBV10-3
j_gene: TRBJ1-1
d_gene: -
abundance: -
CDR3aa: CAISSTEKTTEAFF
CDR3nt: TGTGCCATCAGTTCGACAGAGAAAACCACTGAAGCTTTCTTT

v_gene: TRBV19
j_gene: TRBJ1-5
d_gene: -
abundance: -
CDR3aa: CASSFDPLAGFSNQPQHF
CDR3nt: TGTGCCAGTAGTTTCGACCCCCTGGCAGGATTTAGCAATCAGCCCCAGCATTTT

v_gene: TRBV4-3
j_gene: TRBJ1-1
d_gene: -
abundance: -
CDR3aa: CASSQDVARNTEAFF
CDR3nt: TGCGCCAGCAGCCAAGATGTGGCTCGGAACACTGAAGCTTTCTTT

v_gene: TRBV5-4
j_gene: TRBJ2-1
d_gene: TRBD1
abundance: -
CDR3aa: CASSSAGTGYNEQFF
CDR3nt: TGTGCCAGCAGCTCCGCGGGGACAGGCTACAATGAGCAGTTCTTC

v_gene: TRBV11-2
j_gene: TRBJ2-7
d_gene: -
abundance: -
CDR3aa: CASSLVSRPEQYF
CDR3nt: TGTGCCAGCAGCTTAGTCTCGAGACCCGAGCAGTACTTC

v_gene: TRBV4-1
j_gene: TRBJ1-2
d_gene: -
abundance: once
CDR3aa: CASSHKGFYGYTF
CDR3nt: TGCGCCAGCAGCCATAAGGGTTTCTATGGCTACACCTTC

v_gene: TRBV19
j_gene: TRBJ1-1
d_gene: -
abundance: few
CDR3aa: CASSIVQGGTEAFF
CDR3nt: TGTGCCAGTAGTATAGTCCAGGGTGGTACTGAAGCTTTCTTT

v_gene: TRBV27
j_gene: TRBJ2-5
d_gene: -
abundance: once
CDR3aa: CASSFYPYRDQETQYF
CDR3nt: TGTGCCAGCAGTTTCTACCCCTACAGAGACCAAGAGACCCAGTACTTC

v_gene: TRBV30
j_gene: TRBJ1-3
d_gene: -
abundance: -
CDR3aa: CAWNPGLSGNTIYF
CDR3nt: TGTGCCTGGAACCCCGGGCTCTCTGGAAACACCATATATTTT

v_gene: TRBV5-1
j_gene: TRBJ1-1
d_gene: -
abundance: -
CDR3aa: CASRTGLFMNTEAFF
CDR3nt: TGCGCCAGCAGAACAGGATTATTTATGAACACTGAAGCTTTCTTT

v_gene: TRBV10-3
j_gene: TRBJ1-1
d_gene: -
abundance: -
CDR3aa: CAISESGWEAFF
CDR3nt: TGTGCCATCAGTGAGTCAGGGTGGGAAGCTTTCTTT

v_gene: TRBV6-1
j_gene: TRBJ1-1
d_gene: TRBD1
abundance: -
CDR3aa: CAIRDRANTEAFF
CDR3nt: TGTGCCATCCGGGACAGGGCAAACACTGAAGCTTTCTTT

v_gene: TRBV6-5
j_gene: TRBJ2-5
d_gene: -
abundance: few
CDR3aa: CASSYSWGLYQETQYF
CDR3nt: TGTGCCAGCAGTTACTCCTGGGGTCTGTACCAAGAGACCCAGTACTTC

v_gene: TRBV5-8
j_gene: TRBJ2-7
d_gene: -
abundance: -
CDR3aa: CASTPDGRTIGEQYF
CDR3nt: TGTGCCAGCACCCCCGATGGAAGGACTATTGGCGAGCAGTACTTC

v_gene: TRBV6-5
j_gene: TRBJ2-7
d_gene: TRBD1
abundance: -
CDR3aa: CASSAPGQGYEQYF
CDR3nt: TGTGCCAGCAGTGCCCCGGGACAGGGCTACGAGCAGTACTTC

v_gene: TRBV7-9
j_gene: TRBJ1-1
d_gene: -
abundance: -
CDR3aa: CASSLATAGTEAFF
CDR3nt: TGTGCCAGCAGCCTAGCGACAGCGGGGACTGAAGCTTTCTTT

v_gene: TRBV25-1
j_gene: TRBJ2-7
d_gene: -
abundance: -
CDR3aa: CASSADSPKVRGGEQYF
CDR3nt: TGTGCCAGCAGTGCCGACAGCCCCAAAGTCAGAGGGGGAGAGCAGTACTTC

v_gene: TRBV19
j_gene: TRBJ2-5
d_gene: TRBD2
abundance: -
CDR3aa: CASSPWGREGGSETQYF
CDR3nt: TGTGCCAGTAGCCCCTGGGGGCGGGAGGGCGGATCGGAGACCCAGTACTTC

v_gene: TRBV19
j_gene: TRBJ1-5
d_gene: -
abundance: few
CDR3aa: CASSNQGYRQPQHF
CDR3nt: TGTGCCAGTAGTAACCAGGGGTATCGTCAGCCCCAGCATTTT

v_gene: TRBV5-4
j_gene: TRBJ2-3
d_gene: TRBD1
abundance: -
CDR3aa: CASSPGQTADTQYF
CDR3nt: TGTGCCAGCAGCCCGGGACAGACGGCGGATACGCAGTATTTT

v_gene: TRBV6-1
j_gene: TRBJ2-2
d_gene: -
abundance: -
CDR3aa: CASSEVGLGAGELFF
CDR3nt: TGTGCCAGCAGTGAAGTGGGTCTGGGTGCCGGGGAGCTGTTTTTT

v_gene: TRBV30
j_gene: TRBJ1-1
d_gene: -
abundance: few
CDR3aa: CAWRSRGSTEAFF
CDR3nt: TGTGCCTGGAGGTCGAGAGGGAGCACTGAAGCTTTCTTT

v_gene: TRBV13
j_gene: TRBJ1-3
d_gene: TRBD1
abundance: -
CDR3aa: CASSLLQGVGGNTIYF
CDR3nt: TGTGCCAGCAGCTTACTACAGGGGGTAGGAGGAAACACCATATATTTT

v_gene: TRBV10-1
j_gene: TRBJ2-1
d_gene: TRBD2
abundance: -
CDR3aa: CASSDRTQQGRLAGVVNEQFF
CDR3nt: TGCGCCAGCAGTGACCGTACGCAACAGGGCCGGCTAGCGGGAGTTGTGAATGAGCAGTTCTTC

v_gene: TRBV11-2
j_gene: TRBJ2-1
d_gene: TRBD2
abundance: -
CDR3aa: CASSLTGGDNEQFF
CDR3nt: TGTGCCAGCAGCTTAACCGGGGGGGACAATGAGCAGTTCTTC

v_gene: TRBV6-6
j_gene: TRBJ1-1
d_gene: -
abundance: once
CDR3aa: CASSSGSQAFF
CDR3nt: TGTGCCAGCAGTTCAGGGTCCCAAGCTTTCTTT

v_gene: TRBV7-7
j_gene: TRBJ2-1
d_gene: TRBD2
abundance: -
CDR3aa: CASSEGLADYNEQFF
CDR3nt: TGTGCTAGCAGCGAGGGACTAGCGGACTACAATGAGCAGTTCTTC